This T cell receptor beta chain comes out of a study of cytomegalovirus exposure and HLA in healthy donors. Study information: For the 300 to 400 genotyped donors, approximately 82% fell within the Caucasian-associated ancestry cluster. Overall study findings and caveats: A cluster of highly shared sequence variants was likely a sequencing artifact.

Use of 60 Vbeta and 13 Jbeta primers characterized the PCR. The repertoire was sequenced with immunoSEQ multiplex PCR; TCRdb's copy has only in-frame clones and lacks some. The data show some 190,000 clones, about 87% seen once. This CDR3 is built from 15 residues. Trimming removed 6 bases at V and 5 bases at J, with 19 bases between. Germline V lookup: CDR1 LNHDA, CDR2 SQIVND (reference sequence). This clone was seen more than once but under ten times. The antigen remains undetermined. The gene calls are TRBV19 and TRBJ1-1, with D tentatively TRBD1 (5 bases). The TCR was taken from a man aged 25 to 40 in good health and CMV-seronegative. The material sequenced was PBMCs. The CDR3 bases are TGTGCCAGTAGCCACCCTCAGGGTCTCGGGACTGAAGCTTTCTTT. This codes for CASSHPQGLGTEAFF.